This record covers a single TCR beta chain. These data belong to a study of blood T cell repertoires in COVID-19. As for the study in general: Samples came from the United States, Italy and Spain, spanning acute and convalescent COVID-19. T cells, B-cell-depleted T cells, or PBMCs provided the cDNA or gDNA that served as material.

Per germline, CDR1 SGHTA and CDR2 FQGTGA. V was cut by 0 bases and J by 8 bases, with 10 bases left in between. The CDR3 is 13 residues long. Methods used by the authors: Cell counts per sample came from amplifying reference gene primers. Using immunoSEQ multiplex PCR, the repertoire was profiled, and TCRdb retains in-frame clones only, with some absent. V and J calls plus clone size are reproduced from that table; the DNA served to infer D and trimming. In the table there are a few hundred thousand clones, about 84% of which are singletons. The rearrangement links TRBV7-3 to TRBJ1-2; unclear D gene. The origin of this receptor is a man older than 75 with acute or convalescent COVID-19. The sequenced sample consisted of peripheral blood. DNA of the CDR3: TGTGCCAGCAGCTTAACGTCAAGGAGCGGCTACACCTTC. Protein product: CASSLTSRSGYTF.